The 29 T cell receptor beta chains below were found in one sample sequenced in a study of TIL therapy for anti-PD-1-resistant metastatic lung cancer. As to time point: pre-treatment sample, taken before nivolumab and TIL therapy. The immunoSEQ assay was v3. TCRdb's table, derived via immunoSEQ multiplex PCR, lists solely in-frame clones and lacks some. The table has tens of thousands of clones, roughly two thirds seen once. The specimen comprised blood, sampled at baseline. These receptors all stem from a person aged 25 to 80 with non-small cell lung cancer.

Many counts were recorded for this clone. This sequence joins TRBV5-6 and TRBJ2-7; 12 nucleotides align to TRBD2. This CDR3 contains 17 residues. Germline values: CDR1 SGHDT, CDR2 YYEEEE. V gave up 2 bases and J gave up 5 bases; unmatched junction bases: 11. The CDR3 loop is CASSLRTSGANPHEQYF. CDR3 DNA: TGTGCCAGCAGCTTAAGGACTAGCGGGGCCAACCCCCACGAGCAGTACTTC.

This clone appeared once. The V gene is TRBV7-9, the J gene TRBJ1-2; D is perhaps TRBD1 (5 bases). Germline CDR1 is SEHNR and CDR2 is FQNEAQ (reference sequence). CDR3 size: 16 residues. V was pared by 0 bases and J by 2 bases, with 13 bases between. CDR3 coding DNA: TGTGCCAGCAGCTTAGCGGGAGGGGATTCAAACTATGGCTACACCTTC. Translating it yields CASSLAGGDSNYGYTF.

CDR3 in DNA: TGTGCCAGCAAACGAGATGACGTAAACACTGAAGCTTTCTTT. Translation gives CASKRDDVNTEAFF. The chain carries TRBV6-1 and TRBJ1-1; no clear D gene. The CDR3 loop spans 14 amino acids. Trimming left V 7 bases short and J 2 bases short, with 14 bases between. Germline CDR1 MNHNS, CDR2 SASEGT.

The table lists this clone with a count of one. The chain carries TRBV5-1 and TRBJ2-1, with TRBD1 identical over 9 bases. The V segment lost 4 bases and the J segment 12 bases; nucleotides outside the gene matches: 17. Germline V gives CDR1 SGHRS, CDR2 YFSETQ. This CDR3 has 16 residues. CDR3 sequence reads: CASSPLGQGTGGGQFF. CDR3 DNA: TGCGCCAGCAGCCCCCTGGGACAGGGAACAGGCGGTGGGCAGTTCTTC. The whole variable domain, filled in from reference TRBV5-1 and TRBJ2-1, reads KAGVTQTPRYLIKTRGQQVTLSCSPISGHRSVSWYQQTPGQGLQFLFEYFSETQRNKGNFPGRFSGRQFSNSRSEMNVSTLELGDSALYLCASSPLGQGTGGGQFFGPGTRLTVL.

This chain links TRBV10-3 with TRBJ1-1; a possible D gene is TRBD1 (6 bases). The CDR3 covers 13 residues. Germline lookup yields CDR1 ENHRY and CDR2 SYGVKD. V gave up 8 bases and J gave up 1 base, with 11 bases separating them. CDR3 sequence (DNA): TGTGCCATCGGGGGGGCGGCGAACACTGAAGCTTTCTTT. Its translation: CAIGGAANTEAFF.

The gene calls are TRBV5-1 and TRBJ2-5; D is unclear. This CDR3 is built from 13 residues. The V end lost 0 bases, the J end lost 5 bases, and 8 bases lay between the germline ends. Germline assignment: CDR1 SGHRS and CDR2 YFSETQ. The CDR3 nucleotides are TGCGCCAGCAGCTTGGGAACCGGGGAGACCCAGTACTTC. Its translation is CASSLGTGETQYF.

This chain joins TRBV5-1 and TRBJ2-1; TRBD2 might be the D (6 bases). The germline V gene encodes CDR1 SGHRS and CDR2 YFSETQ. This CDR3 region has 17 residues. The ends were cut back, 1 base at V and 0 bases at J, with 14 bases in the middle. The CDR3 DNA is TGCGCCAGCAGCTTGTACGGACCGACTAGCTCCTACAATGAGCAGTTCTTC. Amino acid sequence: CASSLYGPTSSYNEQFF.

This clone has a single count. V is TRBV30 and J is TRBJ2-4; D might be TRBD1 (5 bases). This CDR3 comprises 14 residues. V was clipped by 2 bases and J by 3 bases, with 11 bases between them. Per germline, CDR1 GTSNPN and CDR2 SVGIG (reference sequence). The CDR3 protein is CAWSSGIGKNIQYF. Here the CDR3 DNA reads TGTGCCTGGAGTTCAGGGATTGGCAAAAACATTCAGTACTTC.

On this clone: The junction differs from germline at one of its ends, possibly a read error. This chain connects TRBV10-1 to TRBJ2-7; tentative D call: TRBD2 (5 bases). This CDR3 spans 13 amino acids. Germline CDR1 reads WNHNN; CDR2 reads SYGVQD (reference sequence). In DNA form, the CDR3 reads TGCGCCAGCAGTGAGGGCTCCGCCTTCGGACTCCACTTC. Its protein product is CASSEGSAFGLHF.

V gene TRBV29-1 combines with J gene TRBJ2-5, with D perhaps matching TRBD2 (6 bases). The V end lost 2 bases, the J end lost 5 bases, and 21 bases lay between the germline ends. The CDR3 covers 16 residues. The germline gives CDR1 SQVTM, CDR2 ANQGSEA. The DNA of the CDR3 is TGCAGCGTTGAAAGGGCCCGGAGGAGGGGCCAGGAGACCCAGTACTTC. It codes for CSVERARRRGQETQYF.

The chain carries TRBV2 and TRBJ2-5; 12 nucleotides agree with TRBD2. Germline assignment: CDR1 SNHLY and CDR2 FYNNEI. V trimming: 6 bases; J trimming: 4 bases; junction bases outside the gene matches: 3. There are 14 residues in the CDR3. CDR3 coding DNA: TGTGCCAGCAGGGAGGGACTAGCGGGAGAGACCCAGTACTTC. It yields the protein CASREGLAGETQYF. The variable domain in full, with the rest retrieved from reference TRBV2 and TRBJ2-5, is EPEVTQTPSHQVTQMGQEVILRCVPISNHLYFYWYRQILGQKVEFLVSFYNNEISEKSEIFDDQFSVERPDGSNFTLKIRSTKLEDSAMYFCASREGLAGETQYFGPGTRLLVL.

This chain uses TRBV15 with TRBJ2-1; a possible D gene is TRBD2 (5 bases). With 1 base removed from V and 4 bases from J, the gap between germline ends came to 8 bases. Germline CDR1 and CDR2: LNHNV and YYDKDF (reference sequence). The CDR3 has 14 residues. The CDR3: CATSRGRRYNEQFF. The CDR3 region has the DNA TGTGCCACCAGCAGAGGACGGAGGTACAATGAGCAGTTCTTC.

As for this clone: This sample includes further DNA sequences coding for the same CDR3. This sequence joins TRBV11-2 and TRBJ2-3; no definite D call. The CDR3 spans 12 residues. Germline V gene data show CDR1 as SGHAT and CDR2 as FQNNGV. Trimming left V 1 base short and J 3 bases short, with 2 bases between. CDR3 sequence: CASSLGTDTQYF. The CDR3 DNA follows: TGTGCCAGCAGCTTAGGGACAGATACGCAGTATTTT.

The V and J genes are TRBV6-1 and TRBJ1-1, with 7 bases lining up with TRBD1. V dropped 5 bases and J dropped 4; count of bases not matched to a gene: 7. Germline V lookup: CDR1 MNHNS, CDR2 SASEGT. The CDR3 runs 14 residues. CDR3 loop: CASSLTGLSTEAFF. The CDR3, as DNA: TGTGCCAGCAGTCTGACAGGGTTAAGCACTGAAGCTTTCTTT.

The chain carries TRBV2 and TRBJ2-1, with D perhaps TRBD1 (6 bases). Germline CDR1 reads SNHLY; CDR2 reads FYNNEI. V was cut by 1 base and J by 6 bases, with 16 bases left in between. CDR3 size: 16 residues. The CDR3 region has the DNA TGTGCCAGCAGTGAAGTTCGGGACAACTATGCCAATGAGCAGTTCTTC. Its translation is CASSEVRDNYANEQFF.

This clone has just a few counts. The genes are TRBV18 and TRBJ1-5, with 7 bases lining up with TRBD1. V gave up 8 bases and J gave up 4 bases; unmatched junction bases: 5. The CDR3 totals 13 residues. Germline CDR1 KGHSH, CDR2 LQKENI. The CDR3 region has the DNA TGTGCCAGCGGGACAGAAGCTAATCAGCCCCAGCATTTT. Translating it yields CASGTEANQPQHF.

This rearrangement joins TRBV5-1 to TRBJ2-7, with D unresolved. The CDR3 sequence is 16 residues long. V shed 1 base and J shed 0 bases, with 14 bases lying between them. Germline-derived CDR1 and CDR2 are SGHRS and YFSETQ. The CDR3 DNA sequence: TGCGCCAGCAGCTTGAGTGGCGGAACGTACTCCTACGAGCAGTACTTC. Amino acids: CASSLSGGTYSYEQYF.

The rearrangement links TRBV18 to TRBJ2-5; D is unclear. V was trimmed by 6 bases and J by 4 bases, leaving 12 bases between them. Germline V gives CDR1 KGHSH, CDR2 LQKENI. CDR3 length: 13 residues. The CDR3: CASSGSGGETQYF. DNA for the CDR3: TGTGCCAGCTCGGGTTCGGGCGGAGAGACCCAGTACTTC.

To note about this clone: The conserved closing phenylalanine or tryptophan is absent in this CDR3, likely reflecting a read error. Because the CDR3's place on the DNA is in doubt, the DNA is left out and the CDR3 is given as listed by TCRdb. The chain is built from TRBV7-9 and TRBJ2-7; TRBD2 was called by the table and not checked on the DNA. The CDR3 contains 13 residues when both ends are counted. Germline V CDR1 and CDR2: SEHNR, FQNEAQ (reference sequence). CDR3 sequence: CASSLAAASGITL.

The chain has TRBV7-9 and TRBJ2-7; perhaps TRBD2 as D (5 bases). This CDR3 contains 13 residues. Germline-derived CDR1 and CDR2 are SEHNR and FQNEAQ (reference sequence). Trimming cost V 3 bases and J 4 bases, with 10 bases left between them. CDR3 bases: TGTGCCAGCAGCTTTTCGAGGGAATACGAGCAGTACTTC. Translation gives CASSFSREYEQYF.

The chain uses TRBV5-1 and TRBJ1-1; unclear D gene. The CDR3 totals 14 residues. CDR1 is SGHRS and CDR2 is YFSETQ in the germline V gene. The ends were cut back, 8 bases at V and 1 base at J, with 15 bases in the middle. CDR3 nucleotide sequence: TGCGCCAGTCGGGTTTGGGATCGGAACACTGAAGCTTTCTTT. Amino acid sequence: CASRVWDRNTEAFF.

The rearrangement joins TRBV19 to TRBJ2-5; D not resolved. Trimming took off 8 bases at V and 3 bases at J, with 10 bases between the two ends. This CDR3 is built from 12 residues. The germline gives CDR1 LNHDA, CDR2 SQIVND (reference sequence). The CDR3 region has the DNA TGTGCCAGTGGCGTCAGAGAAGAGACCCAGTACTTC. Its translation: CASGVREETQYF.

This chain joins TRBV5-1 and TRBJ2-5, with no clear D. The CDR3 consists of 13 residues. Trimming left V 4 bases short and J 1 base short, with 8 bases between. Germline CDR1 and CDR2: SGHRS and YFSETQ. The CDR3 loop is CASSRTPQETQYF. Written as DNA, the CDR3 is TGCGCCAGCAGCCGAACTCCCCAAGAGACCCAGTACTTC.

This chain joins TRBV15 and TRBJ1-5; no definite D call. The CDR3 is 16 amino acids. Germline CDR1 reads LNHNV; CDR2 reads YYDKDF (reference sequence). With 0 bases removed from V and 5 bases from J, the gap between germline ends came to 14 bases. Here the CDR3 DNA reads TGTGCCACCAGCAGAGATTCCCCCTCCGGGGATCAGCCCCAGCATTTT. Its protein is CATSRDSPSGDQPQHF.

The CDR3 is CSVGGASDTQYF. Written as DNA, the CDR3 is TGCAGCGTTGGGGGGGCCTCAGATACGCAGTATTTT. The V call is TRBV29-1, the J call TRBJ2-3; D possibly matches TRBD1 or TRBD2 (6 bases each). The V end lost 4 bases, the J end lost 4 bases, and 9 bases lay between the germline ends. Germline loops: CDR1 SQVTM, CDR2 ANQGSEA. The CDR3 length is 12 residues.

This chain uses TRBV9 with TRBJ1-2; no reliable D call. The CDR3 is 16 residues long. In germline, CDR1 is SGDLS, CDR2 YYNGEE. V was clipped by 2 bases and J by 6 bases, with 20 bases between them. The CDR3 sequence: CASSVADRARGNGYTF. DNA of the CDR3: TGTGCCAGCAGCGTCGCCGACCGAGCGAGAGGGAATGGCTACACCTTC. Full variable domain (missing parts from reference TRBV9 and TRBJ1-2): DSGVTQTPKHLITATGQRVTLRCSPRSGDLSVYWYQQSLDQGLQFLIQYYNGEERAKGNILERFSAQQFPDLHSELNLSSLELGDSALYFCASSVADRARGNGYTFGSGTRLTVV.

The chain has TRBV5-1 and TRBJ2-1, with D possibly being TRBD2 (6 bases). Germline CDR1 is SGHRS and CDR2 is YFSETQ. The CDR3 covers 15 residues. The V gene lost 0 bases and the J gene lost 5 bases, with 12 bases spanning the gap. The CDR3 is CASSLVEGSHNEQFF. The CDR3 nucleotides are TGCGCCAGCAGCTTGGTGGAGGGGAGCCACAATGAGCAGTTCTTC.

This clone occurred a few times. V is TRBV28 and J is TRBJ1-6, with D possibly TRBD1 on 5 matching bases. CDR1 and CDR2 from the germline V gene are MDHEN and SYDVKM. V was clipped by 6 bases and J by 7 bases, with 19 bases between them. This CDR3 has 16 residues. The chain's CDR3 is CASRDPRGATNSPLHF. The CDR3, as DNA: TGTGCCAGCAGGGATCCGCGCGGGGCCACCAATTCACCCCTCCACTTT. The full variable domain, its missing parts supplied by reference TRBV28 and TRBJ1-6, is DVKVTQSSRYLVKRTGEKVFLECVQDMDHENMFWYRQDPGLGLRLIYFSYDVKMKEKGDIPEGYSVSREKKERFSLILESASTNQTSMYLCASRDPRGATNSPLHFGNGTRLTVT.

This clone was seen a few times. The J gene is TRBJ2-2, the V gene TRBV18; perhaps TRBD1 as D (6 bases). CDR3 size: 15 residues. V dropped 6 bases and J dropped 4 bases, with 15 bases sitting between them. Germline lookup yields CDR1 KGHSH and CDR2 LQKENI. The CDR3 DNA reads as TGTGCCAGCTCCAGGTCACAGGGCGTCACCGGGGAGCTGTTTTTT. Its translation is CASSRSQGVTGELFF.